Listed here is a single T cell receptor (beta chain). Its target is not known. This sample's treatment: oral pan-JAK inhibitor, 5-10 mg twice daily. The data were obtained in a study of CD8+ T cells in alopecia areata. Across the whole study: Tofacitinib ran for 6 to 18 months before 6 months off drug. The study's findings and limits: It was lesional scalp, especially alopecia totalis/universalis, that showed higher clonality than normal scalp.

The CDR3 is made up of 14 amino acids. Germline loops: CDR1 MNHNS, CDR2 SASEGT. The V end lost 10 bases, the J end lost 1 base, and 13 bases lay between the germline ends. The authors extracted RNA and reverse transcribed it into cDNA as the sequencing template. Sequencing used immunoSEQ multiplex PCR; TCRdb keeps in-frame clones, though not all of them. This table holds 150,000 to 200,000 clones, 60% found once. The chain carries TRBV6-1 and TRBJ2-2; D is possibly TRBD2 (5 bases). Sequenced material: CD4+ T cells sorted from blood, taken at week 24, from a patient treated with tofacitinib. The TCR originated in a human donor with alopecia areata. CDR3 sequence (DNA): TGTGCCACCACTTTTGAGGGGAACACCGGGGAGCTGTTTTTT. It specifies CATTFEGNTGELFF.